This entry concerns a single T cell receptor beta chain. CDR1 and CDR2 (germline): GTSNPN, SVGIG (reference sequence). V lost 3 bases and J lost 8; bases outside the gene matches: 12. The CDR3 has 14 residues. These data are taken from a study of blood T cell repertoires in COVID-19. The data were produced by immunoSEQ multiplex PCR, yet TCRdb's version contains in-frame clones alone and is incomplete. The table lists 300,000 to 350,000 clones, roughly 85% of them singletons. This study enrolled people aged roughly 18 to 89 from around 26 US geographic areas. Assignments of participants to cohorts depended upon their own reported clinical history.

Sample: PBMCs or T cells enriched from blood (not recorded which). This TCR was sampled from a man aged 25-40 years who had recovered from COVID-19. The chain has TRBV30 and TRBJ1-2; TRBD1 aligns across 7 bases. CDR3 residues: CAWSANRGWRGYTF. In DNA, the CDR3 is TGTGCCTGGAGCGCCAACAGGGGTTGGCGGGGCTACACCTTC. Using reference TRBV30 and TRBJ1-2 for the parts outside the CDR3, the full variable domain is SQTIHQWPATLVQPVGSPLSLECTVEGTSNPNLYWYRQAAGRGLQLLFYSVGIGQISSEVPQNLSASRPQDRQFILSSKKLLLSDSGFYLCAWSANRGWRGYTFGSGTRLTVV.